This TCR beta chain emerged from a study of T cells in localized non-small cell lung cancer. Study results and limitations: Among blood samples, higher T cell density accompanied longer overall survival. Clonality peaked in uninvolved adjacent lung rather than tumor. Adjacent lung held a median around 58 of the top 100 tumor clones.

Notes on this clone: Its cognate antigen is unknown.

TCRdb's copy holds only in-frame clones and misses some; the assay was immunoSEQ multiplex PCR. The sample holds approximately 5,200 clones, more than 35% seen once. CDR1 is MGHRA and CDR2 is YSYEKL in the germline V gene. Trimming left V 0 bases short and J 2 bases short, with 14 bases between. This CDR3 spans 17 amino acids. The material sequenced was lung tumor tissue, taken before any cancer treatment. The chain uses TRBV4-1 and TRBJ1-3; possible D gene TRBD1, 5 bases. The sequence derives from a man aged 40 to 70 with stage I lung adenocarcinoma. Written as DNA, the CDR3 is TGCGCCAGCAGCCAAGAATTCCAGGGAATCGCTGGAAACACCATATATTTT. Protein sequence: CASSQEFQGIAGNTIYF.